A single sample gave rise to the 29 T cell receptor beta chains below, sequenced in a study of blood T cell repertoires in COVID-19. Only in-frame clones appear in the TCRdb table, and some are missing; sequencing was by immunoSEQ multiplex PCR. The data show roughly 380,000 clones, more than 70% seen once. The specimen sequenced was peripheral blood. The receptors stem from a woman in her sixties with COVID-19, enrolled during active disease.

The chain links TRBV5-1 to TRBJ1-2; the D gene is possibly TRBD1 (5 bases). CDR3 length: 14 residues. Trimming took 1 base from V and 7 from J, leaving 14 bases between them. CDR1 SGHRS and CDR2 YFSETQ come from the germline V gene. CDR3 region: CASSLTGSPGGYTF. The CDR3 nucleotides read TGCGCCAGCAGCTTGACAGGAAGCCCAGGTGGCTACACCTTC. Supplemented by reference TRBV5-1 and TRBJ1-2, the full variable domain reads KAGVTQTPRYLIKTRGQQVTLSCSPISGHRSVSWYQQTPGQGLQFLFEYFSETQRNKGNFPGRFSGRQFSNSRSEMNVSTLELGDSALYLCASSLTGSPGGYTFGSGTRLTVV.

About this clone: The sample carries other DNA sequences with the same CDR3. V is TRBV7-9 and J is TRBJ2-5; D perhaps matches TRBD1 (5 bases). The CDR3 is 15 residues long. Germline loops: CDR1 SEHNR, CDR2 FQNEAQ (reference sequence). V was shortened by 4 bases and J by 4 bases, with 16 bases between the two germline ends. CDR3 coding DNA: TGTGCCAGCAGCTCGAAAGGGGCTAATACAGAGACCCAGTACTTC. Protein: CASSSKGANTETQYF.

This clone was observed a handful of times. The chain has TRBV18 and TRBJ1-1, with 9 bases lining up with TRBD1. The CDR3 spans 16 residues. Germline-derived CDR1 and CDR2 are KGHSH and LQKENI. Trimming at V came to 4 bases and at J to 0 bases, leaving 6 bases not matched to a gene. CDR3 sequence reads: CASSQRQGGMNTEAFF. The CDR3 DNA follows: TGTGCCAGCTCACAACGACAGGGGGGCATGAACACTGAAGCTTTCTTT.

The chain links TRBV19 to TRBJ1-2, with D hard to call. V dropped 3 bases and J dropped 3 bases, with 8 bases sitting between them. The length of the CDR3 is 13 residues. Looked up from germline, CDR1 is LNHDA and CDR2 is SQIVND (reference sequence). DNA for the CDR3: TGTGCCAGTAGTATTTTCCCGGACTATGGCTACACCTTC. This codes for CASSIFPDYGYTF.

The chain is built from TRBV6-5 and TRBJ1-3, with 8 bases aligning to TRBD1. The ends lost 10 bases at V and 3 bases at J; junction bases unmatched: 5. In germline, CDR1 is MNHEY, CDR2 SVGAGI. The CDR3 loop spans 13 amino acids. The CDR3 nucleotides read TGTGCCATCCGGGACAGGAATGGAAACACCATATATTTT. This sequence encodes CAIRDRNGNTIYF.

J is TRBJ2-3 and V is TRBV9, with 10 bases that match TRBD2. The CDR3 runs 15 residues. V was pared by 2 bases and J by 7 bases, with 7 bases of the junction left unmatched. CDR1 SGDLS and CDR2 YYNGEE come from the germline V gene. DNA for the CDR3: TGTGCCAGCAGCGTCACCGGGACTAGCGCGTATACGCAGTATTTT. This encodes CASSVTGTSAYTQYF. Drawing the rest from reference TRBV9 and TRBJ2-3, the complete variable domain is DSGVTQTPKHLITATGQRVTLRCSPRSGDLSVYWYQQSLDQGLQFLIQYYNGEERAKGNILERFSAQQFPDLHSELNLSSLELGDSALYFCASSVTGTSAYTQYFGPGTRLTVL.

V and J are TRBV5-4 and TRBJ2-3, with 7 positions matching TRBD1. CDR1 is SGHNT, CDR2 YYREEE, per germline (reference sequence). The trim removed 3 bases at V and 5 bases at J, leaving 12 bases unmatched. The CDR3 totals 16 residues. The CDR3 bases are TGTGCCAGCAGCTCGAACCGACAGGGAAAAGGAGATACGCAGTATTTT. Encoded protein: CASSSNRQGKGDTQYF.

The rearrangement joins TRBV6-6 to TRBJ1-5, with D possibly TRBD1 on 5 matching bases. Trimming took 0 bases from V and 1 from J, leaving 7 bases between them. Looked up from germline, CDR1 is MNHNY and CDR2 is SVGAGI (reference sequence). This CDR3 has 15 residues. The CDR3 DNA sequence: TGTGCCAGCAGTTACTCTAACAGGAGCAATCAGCCCCAGCATTTT. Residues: CASSYSNRSNQPQHF.

CDR3 in amino acids: CSATFSSTQYF. CDR3 bases: TGCAGTGCTACTTTTAGTTCCACGCAGTATTTT. The chain couples TRBV20-1 to TRBJ2-3; no clear D. CDR3 length equals 11 residues. V lost 4 bases and J 9 bases, leaving 11 bases between the germline ends. In germline, CDR1 is DFQATT, CDR2 SNEGSKA (reference sequence).

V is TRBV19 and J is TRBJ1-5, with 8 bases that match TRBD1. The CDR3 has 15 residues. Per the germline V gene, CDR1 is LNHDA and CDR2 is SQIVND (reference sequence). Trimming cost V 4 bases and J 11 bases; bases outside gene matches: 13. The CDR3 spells CASSTPDREGSAQHF. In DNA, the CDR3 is TGTGCCAGTAGTACTCCGGACAGGGAAGGTTCGGCCCAGCATTTT.

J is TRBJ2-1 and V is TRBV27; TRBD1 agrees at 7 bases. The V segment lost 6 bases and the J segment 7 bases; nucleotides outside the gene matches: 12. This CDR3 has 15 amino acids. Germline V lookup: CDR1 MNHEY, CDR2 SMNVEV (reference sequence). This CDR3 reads CASSPGTASGNEQFF. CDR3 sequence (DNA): TGTGCCAGCAGCCCCGGGACAGCCTCGGGGAATGAGCAGTTCTTC.

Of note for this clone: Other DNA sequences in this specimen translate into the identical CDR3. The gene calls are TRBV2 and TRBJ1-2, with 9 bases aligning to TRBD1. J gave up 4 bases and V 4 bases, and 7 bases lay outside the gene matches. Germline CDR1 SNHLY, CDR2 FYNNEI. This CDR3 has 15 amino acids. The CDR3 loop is CASSGTGGAFYGYTF. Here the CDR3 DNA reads TGTGCCAGCAGTGGAACAGGGGGCGCCTTCTATGGCTACACCTTC.

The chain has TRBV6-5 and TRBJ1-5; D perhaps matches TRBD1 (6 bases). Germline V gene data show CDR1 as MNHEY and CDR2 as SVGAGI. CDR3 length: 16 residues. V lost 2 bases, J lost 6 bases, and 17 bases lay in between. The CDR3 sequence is CASSYRSTGSRQPQHF. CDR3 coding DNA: TGTGCCAGCAGTTACCGAAGTACAGGGTCTCGTCAGCCCCAGCATTTT.

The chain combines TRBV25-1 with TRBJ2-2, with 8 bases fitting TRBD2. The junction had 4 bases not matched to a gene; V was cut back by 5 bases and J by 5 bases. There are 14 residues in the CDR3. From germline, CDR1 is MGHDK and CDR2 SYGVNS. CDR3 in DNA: TGTGCCAGCAGTCGGGGGGGAGGGACCGGGGAGCTGTTTTTT. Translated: CASSRGGGTGELFF.

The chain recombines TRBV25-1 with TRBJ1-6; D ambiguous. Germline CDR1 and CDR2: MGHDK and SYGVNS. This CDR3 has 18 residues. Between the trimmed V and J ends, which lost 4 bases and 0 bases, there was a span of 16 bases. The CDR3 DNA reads TGTGCCAGCAGTGGTCGACAACCGACTAGCTCCTATAATTCACCCCTCCACTTT. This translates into CASSGRQPTSSYNSPLHF. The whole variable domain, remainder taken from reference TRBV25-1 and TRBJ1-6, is EADIYQTPRYLVIGTGKKITLECSQTMGHDKMYWYQQDPGMELHLIHYSYGVNSTEKGDLSSESTVSRIRTEHFPLTLESARPSHTSQYLCASSGRQPTSSYNSPLHFGNGTRLTVT.

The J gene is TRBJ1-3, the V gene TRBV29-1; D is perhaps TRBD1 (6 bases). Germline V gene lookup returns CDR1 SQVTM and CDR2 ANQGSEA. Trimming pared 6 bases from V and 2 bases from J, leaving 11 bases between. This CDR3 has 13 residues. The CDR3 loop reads CSVSRGTGNTIYF. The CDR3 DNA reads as TGCAGCGTCTCCAGGGGAACTGGAAACACCATATATTTT.

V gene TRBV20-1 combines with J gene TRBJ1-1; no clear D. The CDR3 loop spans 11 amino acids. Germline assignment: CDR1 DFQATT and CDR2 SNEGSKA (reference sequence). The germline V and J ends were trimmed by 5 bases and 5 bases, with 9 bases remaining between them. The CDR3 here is CSAYIRTEAFF. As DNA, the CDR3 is TGCAGTGCTTATATCCGGACTGAAGCTTTCTTT.

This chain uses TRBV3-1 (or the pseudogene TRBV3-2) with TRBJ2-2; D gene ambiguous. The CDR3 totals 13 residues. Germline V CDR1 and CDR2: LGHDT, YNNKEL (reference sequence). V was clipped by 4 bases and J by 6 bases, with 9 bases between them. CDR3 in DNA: TGTGCCAGCAGCCTAATCCAGGCCGGGGAGCTGTTTTTT. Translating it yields CASSLIQAGELFF.

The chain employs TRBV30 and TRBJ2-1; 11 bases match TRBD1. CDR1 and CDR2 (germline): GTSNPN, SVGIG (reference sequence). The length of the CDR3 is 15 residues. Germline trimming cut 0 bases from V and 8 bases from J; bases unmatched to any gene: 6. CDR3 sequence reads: CAWSVQGQGVYEQFF. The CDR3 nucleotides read TGTGCCTGGAGTGTACAGGGACAGGGGGTCTATGAGCAGTTCTTC.

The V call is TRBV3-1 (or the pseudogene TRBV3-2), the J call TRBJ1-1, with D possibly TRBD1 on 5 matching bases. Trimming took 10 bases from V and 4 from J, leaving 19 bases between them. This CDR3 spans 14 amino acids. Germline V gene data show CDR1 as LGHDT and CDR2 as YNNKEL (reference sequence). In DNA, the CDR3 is TGTGCCACCTCCCCGAAAGGGGCTGCCACTGAAGCTTTCTTT. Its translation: CATSPKGAATEAFF.

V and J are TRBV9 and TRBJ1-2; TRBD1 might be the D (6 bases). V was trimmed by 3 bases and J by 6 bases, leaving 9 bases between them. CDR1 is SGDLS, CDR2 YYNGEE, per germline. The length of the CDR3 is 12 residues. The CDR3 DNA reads TGTGCCAGCAGCGGGACAGTCGATGGCTACACCTTC. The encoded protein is CASSGTVDGYTF.

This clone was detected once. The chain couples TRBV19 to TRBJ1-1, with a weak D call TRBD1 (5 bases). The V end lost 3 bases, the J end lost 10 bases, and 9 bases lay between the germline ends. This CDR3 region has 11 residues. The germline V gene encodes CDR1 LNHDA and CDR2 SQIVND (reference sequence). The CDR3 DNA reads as TGTGCCAGTAGTATTCAGGGTGCAGCTTTCTTT. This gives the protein CASSIQGAAFF.

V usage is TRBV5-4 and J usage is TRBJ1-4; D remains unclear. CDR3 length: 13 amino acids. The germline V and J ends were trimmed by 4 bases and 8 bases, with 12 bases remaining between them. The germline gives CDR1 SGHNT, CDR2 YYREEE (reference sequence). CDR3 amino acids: CASSPRTGEKLFF. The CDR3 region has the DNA TGTGCCAGCAGCCCTCGGACGGGGGAAAAACTGTTTTTT. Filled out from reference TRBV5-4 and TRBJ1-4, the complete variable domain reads ETGVTQSPTHLIKTRGQQVTLRCSSQSGHNTVSWYQQALGQGPQFIFQYYREEENGRGNFPPRFSGLQFPNYSSELNVNALELDDSALYLCASSPRTGEKLFFGSGTQLSVL.

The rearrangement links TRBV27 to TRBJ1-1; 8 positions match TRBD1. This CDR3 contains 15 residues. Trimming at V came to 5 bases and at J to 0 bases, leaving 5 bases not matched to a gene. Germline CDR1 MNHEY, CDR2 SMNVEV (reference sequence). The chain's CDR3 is CASSIQGALNTEAFF. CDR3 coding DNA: TGTGCCAGCAGTATCCAGGGGGCCTTGAACACTGAAGCTTTCTTT.

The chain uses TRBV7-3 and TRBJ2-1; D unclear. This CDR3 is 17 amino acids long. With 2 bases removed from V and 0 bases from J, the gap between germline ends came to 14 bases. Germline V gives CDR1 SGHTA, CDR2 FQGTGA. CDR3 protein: CASSLYGGDSSYNEQFF. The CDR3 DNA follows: TGTGCCAGCAGCTTATACGGCGGTGATAGCTCCTACAATGAGCAGTTCTTC.

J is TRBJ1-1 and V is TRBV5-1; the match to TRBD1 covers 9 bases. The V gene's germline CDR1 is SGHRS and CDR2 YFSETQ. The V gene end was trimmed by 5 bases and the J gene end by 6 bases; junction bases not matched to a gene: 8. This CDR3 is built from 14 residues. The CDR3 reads CASRPGQGFPEAFF. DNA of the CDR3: TGCGCCAGCAGGCCGGGACAGGGCTTCCCTGAAGCTTTCTTT.

The chain's CDR3 is CASSWTVNTEAFF. CDR3 nucleotides: TGCGCCAGCAGTTGGACAGTGAACACTGAAGCTTTCTTT. The V and J genes are TRBV5-1 and TRBJ1-1, with a tentative D call TRBD1 (6 bases). The CDR3 spans 13 residues. Germline V lookup: CDR1 SGHRS, CDR2 YFSETQ. Trimming shortened V by 5 bases and J by 0 bases, and 8 bases separated the two germline ends.

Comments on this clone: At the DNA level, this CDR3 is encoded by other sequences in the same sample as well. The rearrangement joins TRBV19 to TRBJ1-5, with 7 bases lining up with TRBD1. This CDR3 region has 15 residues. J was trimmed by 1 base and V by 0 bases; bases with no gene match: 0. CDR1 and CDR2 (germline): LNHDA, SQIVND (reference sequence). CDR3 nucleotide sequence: TGTGCCAGTAGTATAGACAGGGGGAGCAATCAGCCCCAGCATTTT. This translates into CASSIDRGSNQPQHF.

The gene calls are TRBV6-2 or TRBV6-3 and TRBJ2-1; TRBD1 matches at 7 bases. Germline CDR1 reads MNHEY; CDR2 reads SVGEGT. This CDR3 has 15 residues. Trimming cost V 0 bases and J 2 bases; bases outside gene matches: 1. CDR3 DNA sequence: TGTGCCAGCAGTTACTCCACAGGGGCCTACAATGAGCAGTTCTTC. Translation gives CASSYSTGAYNEQFF.